This TCR beta chain stems from a study of cytomegalovirus exposure and HLA in healthy donors. With 60 Vbeta and 13 Jbeta primers, the PCR was carried out. Sequencing used immunoSEQ multiplex PCR; TCRdb keeps in-frame clones, though not all of them. The data show about 160,000 clones, nearly 80% seen once. Trimming cost V 1 base and J 2 bases; bases outside gene matches: 11. Germline V gene data show CDR1 as LNHNV and CDR2 as YYDKDF (reference sequence). This CDR3 spans 18 amino acids. The TCR comes from a man aged 18 to 30 in good health and CMV-seropositive. This rearrangement joins TRBV15 to TRBJ2-7, with 10 bases lining up with TRBD1. Sequenced sample: PBMCs. The CDR3 coding sequence is TGTGCCACCAGCAGAGGCCCTAGACAGGGGGCGCCCCCCTACGAGCAGTACTTC. This codes for CATSRGPRQGAPPYEQYF. The variable domain in full, with the rest retrieved from reference TRBV15 and TRBJ2-7, is DAMVIQNPRYQVTQFGKPVTLSCSQTLNHNVMYWYQQKSSQAPKLLFHYYDKDFNNEADTPDNFQSRRPNTSFCFLDIRSPGLGDTAMYLCATSRGPRQGAPPYEQYFGPGTRLTVT.